One sample yielded the 18 T cell receptor beta chains listed below, sequenced in a study of cytomegalovirus exposure and HLA in healthy donors. The PCR employed 60 Vbeta primers together with 13 Jbeta primers. TCRdb's copy holds only in-frame clones and misses some; the assay was immunoSEQ multiplex PCR. The sample yields 85,000 to 90,000 clones, around four fifths seen once. Material: PBMCs. These receptors were collected from a man aged 30 to 39 in good health and CMV-seropositive.

The chain employs TRBV28 and TRBJ1-2; D is uncertain. CDR3 length equals 13 residues. Germline lookup yields CDR1 MDHEN and CDR2 SYDVKM. The ends were cut back, 8 bases at V and 7 bases at J, with 17 bases in the middle. CDR3 sequence reads: CASVQVMFRGYTF. The CDR3 DNA reads as TGTGCCAGCGTCCAGGTCATGTTCCGTGGCTACACCTTC.

This chain uses TRBV11-1 with TRBJ2-2; maybe TRBD2 (6 bases). V was trimmed by 5 bases and J by 4 bases, leaving 17 bases between them. Per the germline V gene, CDR1 is SGHAT and CDR2 is FQDESV (reference sequence). The CDR3 has 16 amino acids. The CDR3 nucleotides are TGTGCCAGCAGCCCGTTGGCTAGCGAGCTCACCGGGGAGCTGTTTTTT. Translation gives CASSPLASELTGELFF.

The sample holds one count of this clone. The genes are TRBV4-1 and TRBJ1-2, with 12 bases aligning to TRBD1. There are 15 residues in the CDR3. V shed 3 bases and J 7 bases; nucleotides not matched to a gene: 6. CDR1 is MGHRA, CDR2 YSYEKL, per germline. The CDR3 DNA reads TGCGCCAGCAGCCACCCGGGACAGGGGGCGCTTGGCTACACCTTC. Its protein product is CASSHPGQGALGYTF.

The V and J genes are TRBV30 and TRBJ2-7, with D possibly matching TRBD2 (5 bases). The V gene's germline CDR1 is GTSNPN and CDR2 SVGIG (reference sequence). V was cut by 2 bases and J by 4 bases, with 21 bases left in between. This CDR3 comprises 16 residues. DNA of the CDR3: TGTGCCTGGAGTCCCCGAGGGTACAACCCAGTTTACGAGCAGTACTTC. Amino acid sequence: CAWSPRGYNPVYEQYF.

This chain links TRBV6-1 with TRBJ2-7; TRBD1 aligns across 11 bases. Germline assignment: CDR1 MNHNS and CDR2 SASEGT. V gave up 7 bases and J gave up 2 bases; unmatched junction bases: 4. This CDR3 is built from 14 residues. CDR3 region: CASKAGQGAYEQYF. The CDR3, as DNA: TGTGCCAGCAAGGCGGGACAGGGGGCCTACGAGCAGTACTTC.

This clone was seen only once. The rearrangement joins TRBV10-3 to TRBJ2-7, with TRBD2 identical over 8 bases. Germline lookup yields CDR1 ENHRY and CDR2 SYGVKD. The length of the CDR3 is 17 residues. Trimming took 5 bases from V and 3 from J; bases not matched to a gene: 15. The CDR3 sequence: CAISQSSGEVLNYEQYF. The CDR3 DNA reads as TGTGCCATCAGTCAGAGTAGCGGGGAAGTCTTAAACTACGAGCAGTACTTC.

The rearrangement joins TRBV7-2 to TRBJ2-5, with D uncertain. TRBJ2-7 matches the DNA end more closely, so the J call is doubtful. Germline CDR1 is SGHTA and CDR2 is FQGNSA. The CDR3 consists of 14 residues. DNA for the CDR3: TGTGCCAGCAGCCGATACTCCATTCCATACGAGCAGTACTTC. It yields the protein CASSRYSIPYEQYF.

The chain combines TRBV7-3 with TRBJ2-3, with 7 bases aligning to TRBD2. CDR3 size: 15 residues. V shed 1 base, J shed 3 bases, and the junction held 4 bases outside the gene matches. Germline V gene data show CDR1 as SGHTA and CDR2 as FQGTGA. This chain's CDR3 is CASSLNPSGTDTQYF. In DNA, the CDR3 is TGTGCCAGCAGCTTAAATCCTAGCGGAACAGATACGCAGTATTTT.

The CDR3 sequence: CASKRNQGDTQYF. CDR3 DNA sequence: TGCGCCAGCAAGAGGAATCAAGGAGATACGCAGTATTTT. J is TRBJ2-3 and V is TRBV5-1, with unresolved D. V shed 6 bases and J shed 5 bases, with 13 bases lying between them. The CDR3 contains 13 residues. Germline loops: CDR1 SGHRS, CDR2 YFSETQ.

Notes on this clone: This likely reflects a read error, since a far larger clone is one base away. The chain has TRBV7-9 and TRBJ1-4, with 12 nucleotides matching TRBD1. The CDR3 spans 15 residues. Germline assignment: CDR1 SEHNR and CDR2 FQNEAQ (reference sequence). The CDR3 here is CTSSPGTGGGEKLFF. CDR3 nucleotides: TGTACCAGCAGCCCCGGGACAGGGGGCGGTGAAAAACTGTTTTTT. The entire variable domain, with the rest obtained from reference TRBV7-9 and TRBJ1-4, is as follows: DTGVSQNPRHKITKRGQNVTFRCDPISEHNRLYWYRQTLGQGPEFLTYFQNEAQLEKSRLLSDRFSAERPKGSFSTLEIQRTEQGDSAMYLCTSSPGTGGGEKLFFGSGTQLSVL.

V usage is TRBV5-1 and J usage is TRBJ2-5, with 8 positions matching TRBD1. J was trimmed by 5 bases and V by 2 bases; bases with no gene match: 2. The CDR3 is 13 amino acids. The V gene's germline CDR1 is SGHRS and CDR2 YFSETQ. CDR3 in DNA: TGCGCCAGCAGCTTCCAGGGGGCGGAGACCCAGTACTTC. Its translation: CASSFQGAETQYF.

The chain employs TRBV7-2 and TRBJ2-7; a possible D gene is TRBD2 (6 bases). Germline assignment: CDR1 SGHTA and CDR2 FQGNSA. The CDR3 runs to 15 residues. Trimming took off 7 bases at V and 0 bases at J, with 16 bases between the two ends. CDR3 in DNA: TGTGCCAGCATGCCGAATGTGGGGGGCTCCTACGAGCAGTACTTC. Its protein product is CASMPNVGGSYEQYF.

The chain carries TRBV19 and TRBJ2-1, with D possibly TRBD2 on 6 matching bases. The CDR3 runs 16 residues. Germline CDR1 reads LNHDA; CDR2 reads SQIVND (reference sequence). V was pared by 2 bases and J by 0 bases, with 11 bases between. The CDR3 spells CASSIIGGSSYNEQFF. DNA for the CDR3: TGTGCCAGTAGTATAATCGGGGGTAGCTCCTACAATGAGCAGTTCTTC.

This clone was counted a few times. The chain has TRBV7-8 and TRBJ1-1; D is undetermined. Between the trimmed V and J ends, which lost 6 bases and 1 base, there was a span of 12 bases. CDR1 is SGHVS, CDR2 FQNEAQ, per germline. This CDR3 comprises 14 residues. The chain's CDR3 is CASSPTTRNTEAFF. In DNA, the CDR3 is TGTGCCAGCAGTCCAACGACAAGGAACACTGAAGCTTTCTTT.

The chain joins TRBV2 to TRBJ1-1, with 9 nucleotides matching TRBD1. The CDR3 is 13 amino acids. Germline V gene data show CDR1 as SNHLY and CDR2 as FYNNEI. The junction had 5 bases not matched to a gene; V was cut back by 4 bases and J by 8 bases. The CDR3 DNA reads as TGTGCCAGCAGTGTGGGGACAGGGACGGAAGCTTTCTTT. Protein product: CASSVGTGTEAFF.

V gene TRBV27 combines with J gene TRBJ1-2; no clear D. Deletions cut 4 bases from V and 3 bases from J, with 12 bases between. Germline values: CDR1 MNHEY, CDR2 SMNVEV (reference sequence). CDR3 length: 14 amino acids. CDR3 in amino acids: CASSSALNYYGYTF. The CDR3, as DNA: TGTGCCAGCAGTTCAGCGCTAAACTACTATGGCTACACCTTC.

The chain couples TRBV5-1 to TRBJ2-1, with 14 bases that match TRBD2. CDR3 length: 20 amino acids. Trimming removed 0 bases from V and 4 bases from J; junction bases left unmatched: 12. Germline V gene lookup returns CDR1 SGHRS and CDR2 YFSETQ. Here the CDR3 reads CASSLGGLAGGPLRYNEQFF. The DNA of the CDR3 is TGCGCCAGCAGCTTGGGCGGACTAGCGGGGGGCCCACTTCGGTACAATGAGCAGTTCTTC.

The chain employs TRBV10-2 and TRBJ2-2; D unclear. Germline V gives CDR1 WSHSY, CDR2 SAAADI. The CDR3 extends over 13 amino acids. The germline V and J ends were trimmed by 3 bases and 5 bases, with 7 bases remaining between them. CDR3 in DNA: TGCGCCAGCAGTGACAGGAAGACCGGGGAGCTGTTTTTT. It yields the protein CASSDRKTGELFF.